Listed here are 30 T cell receptor beta chains from one sample, sequenced in a study of cytomegalovirus exposure and HLA in healthy donors. The study ran its PCR with 60 Vbeta and 13 Jbeta primers. Assay used: immunoSEQ multiplex PCR; TCRdb lists only in-frame clones, some missing. The top ten clones hold 1.2% of a sample with about 91,000 clones, around 73% of them seen once. Sequenced material: PBMCs. Source of these receptors: a female donor in good health and CMV-seronegative.

The gene calls are TRBV6-6 and TRBJ1-4, with D unclear. The ends were cut back, 8 bases at V and 7 bases at J, with 14 bases in the middle. Germline CDR1 and CDR2: MNHNY and SVGAGI (reference sequence). The CDR3 spans 13 residues. The CDR3 loop reads CASSELLFEKLFF. Written as DNA, the CDR3 is TGTGCCAGCTCTGAGCTCCTCTTTGAAAAACTGTTTTTT.

This chain connects TRBV30 to TRBJ1-2; tentatively, D is TRBD1 (5 bases). Trimming left V 0 bases short and J 4 bases short, with 6 bases between. Germline V CDR1 and CDR2: GTSNPN, SVGIG (reference sequence). CDR3 size: 12 residues. The DNA for the CDR3 is TGTGCCTGGAGTGTGGGGCCCTATGGCTACACCTTC. This sequence encodes CAWSVGPYGYTF.

The rearrangement uses TRBV6-5 and TRBJ1-2; D is undetermined. V lost 0 bases and J lost 2, with 13 bases in between. Germline V lookup: CDR1 MNHEY, CDR2 SVGAGI. This CDR3 region has 16 residues. The CDR3 DNA is TGTGCCAGCAGTTACTCGATGTTACAGCTCAACTATGGCTACACCTTC. As protein: CASSYSMLQLNYGYTF.

The CDR3 here is CASSQVGKGEGFRETQYF. Written as DNA, the CDR3 is TGCGCCAGCAGCCAAGTGGGGAAGGGGGAAGGATTTAGAGAGACCCAGTACTTC. V gene TRBV4-1 combines with J gene TRBJ2-5; possibly TRBD1 for D (6 bases). CDR1 is MGHRA, CDR2 YSYEKL, per germline. V was clipped by 1 base and J by 4 bases, with 22 bases between them. The CDR3 length is 18 residues.

This clone was detected a few times. V and J are TRBV7-6 and TRBJ2-7, with 8 bases identical to TRBD2. Germline CDR1 SGHVS, CDR2 FNYEAQ. The CDR3 totals 15 residues. The V segment lost 5 bases and the J segment 2 bases; nucleotides outside the gene matches: 8. CDR3 protein: CASSGTGTSPYEQYF. CDR3 DNA sequence: TGTGCCAGCAGCGGAACCGGGACTAGTCCCTACGAGCAGTACTTC.

The gene calls are TRBV19 and TRBJ1-5, with a weak D call TRBD1 (6 bases). The CDR3 is 15 residues long. Germline V gene data show CDR1 as LNHDA and CDR2 as SQIVND (reference sequence). Between the trimmed V and J ends, which lost 4 bases and 0 bases, there was a span of 10 bases. Here the CDR3 reads CASSTLRGSNQPQHF. The CDR3 DNA follows: TGTGCCAGTAGTACACTCAGGGGTAGCAATCAGCCCCAGCATTTT. Full variable domain (missing parts from reference TRBV19 and TRBJ1-5): DGGITQSPKYLFRKEGQNVTLSCEQNLNHDAMYWYRQDPGQGLRLIYYSQIVNDFQKGDIAEGYSVSREKKESFPLTVTSAQKNPTAFYLCASSTLRGSNQPQHFGDGTRLSIL.

Only a few counts were recorded for this clone. V gene TRBV5-1 combines with J gene TRBJ2-3, with 9 bases identical to TRBD2. Trimming cost V 2 bases and J 4 bases; bases outside gene matches: 2. The germline V gene encodes CDR1 SGHRS and CDR2 YFSETQ. The CDR3 consists of 14 residues. The CDR3 is CASSFSGSADTQYF. The CDR3 bases are TGCGCCAGCAGCTTTAGCGGGAGTGCAGATACGCAGTATTTT.

In its sample, this clone was seen a few times. The chain is built from TRBV6-1 and TRBJ2-7, with D possibly matching TRBD1 (6 bases). Trimming pared 8 bases from V and 3 bases from J, leaving 14 bases between. The CDR3 is 13 residues long. CDR1 is MNHNS, CDR2 SASEGT, per germline. CDR3 in amino acids: CASEAPGVYEQYF. For the CDR3, the DNA is TGTGCCAGCGAGGCCCCAGGGGTCTACGAGCAGTACTTC.

The V gene is TRBV6-1, the J gene TRBJ2-2; D unclear. Per germline, CDR1 MNHNS and CDR2 SASEGT. The CDR3 is 13 amino acids. Trimming removed 4 bases from V and 7 bases from J, with 10 bases in between. CDR3: CASSGIAGGELFF. DNA of the CDR3: TGTGCCAGCAGTGGTATAGCTGGCGGGGAGCTGTTTTTT.

This clone was picked up a small number of times. One junction end does not reproduce the germline sequence, and a read error may be involved. The rearrangement uses TRBV13 and TRBJ2-3; D is perhaps TRBD1 (6 bases). This CDR3 spans 11 amino acids. From germline, CDR1 is PRHDT and CDR2 FYEKMQ (reference sequence). CDR3: CASSSDRTRYF. The CDR3 DNA follows: TGTGCCAGCAGTTCCGACAGGACGCGGTATTTT.

This clone was recorded only once. V is TRBV6-5 and J is TRBJ2-3; 10 bases align to TRBD2. The CDR3 contains 16 residues. V gave up 0 bases and J gave up 7 bases; unmatched junction bases: 7. Germline V lookup: CDR1 MNHEY, CDR2 SVGAGI. This chain's CDR3 is CASSYSSGGAGHTQYF. DNA of the CDR3: TGTGCCAGCAGTTACTCCAGCGGGGGGGCCGGTCATACGCAGTATTTT.

The J gene is TRBJ2-6, the V gene TRBV9, with a weak D call TRBD1 (5 bases). Germline CDR1 is SGDLS and CDR2 is YYNGEE. The germline V and J ends were trimmed by 1 base and 2 bases, with 7 bases remaining between them. This CDR3 comprises 15 residues. CDR3 protein: CASSVQGTGANVLTF. The CDR3 DNA reads TGTGCCAGCAGCGTACAGGGTACTGGGGCCAACGTCCTGACTTTC.

This clone was seen only a few times. The V gene is TRBV12-5, the J gene TRBJ1-2, with D possibly matching TRBD1 (6 bases). The CDR3 runs to 13 residues. Germline loops: CDR1 LGHNT, CDR2 FRNRAP. Trimming cost V 1 base and J 5 bases, with 8 bases left between them. For the CDR3, the DNA is TGTGCTAGTGGTTTGGGCGACAGGTATGGCTACACCTTC. As protein: CASGLGDRYGYTF.

The chain joins TRBV27 to TRBJ1-3; the D gene is possibly TRBD1 (5 bases). V dropped 5 bases and J dropped 0 bases, with 5 bases sitting between them. Germline lookup yields CDR1 MNHEY and CDR2 SMNVEV (reference sequence). The CDR3 spans 13 residues. CDR3 in DNA: TGTGCCAGCAGTACAGGCTCTGGAAACACCATATATTTT. Protein product: CASSTGSGNTIYF.

The chain combines TRBV30 with TRBJ2-5; 12 positions agree with TRBD2. Germline-derived CDR1 and CDR2 are GTSNPN and SVGIG (reference sequence). This CDR3 is built from 14 residues. V lost 2 bases to trimming and J lost 6 bases; unmatched junction nucleotides: 4. CDR3 sequence: CAWSLTSGSKTQYF. The CDR3 nucleotides are TGTGCCTGGAGTCTGACTAGCGGGAGTAAGACCCAGTACTTC.

CDR3 region: CATRRGGTNEKLFF. For the CDR3, the DNA is TGTGCCACCCGACGGGGGGGTACTAATGAAAAACTGTTTTTT. The V and J genes are TRBV6-5 and TRBJ1-4; maybe TRBD1 (5 bases). The CDR3 contains 14 residues. CDR1 and CDR2 (germline): MNHEY, SVGAGI. V was pared by 10 bases and J by 2 bases, with 14 bases between.

Only a few counts were recorded for this clone. V and J are TRBV5-6 and TRBJ2-7, with D possibly matching TRBD2 (5 bases). The V gene lost 0 bases and the J gene lost 2 bases, with 9 bases spanning the gap. Germline V gives CDR1 SGHDT, CDR2 YYEEEE. This CDR3 region has 14 residues. The CDR3 coding sequence is TGTGCCAGCAGCTTGGGGACTTTTACCTACGAGCAGTACTTC. It is translated as CASSLGTFTYEQYF. Drawing the rest from reference TRBV5-6 and TRBJ2-7, the complete variable domain is DAGVTQSPTHLIKTRGQQVTLRCSPKSGHDTVSWYQQALGQGPQFIFQYYEEEERQRGNFPDRFSGHQFPNYSSELNVNALLLGDSALYLCASSLGTFTYEQYFGPGTRLTVT.

This chain links TRBV29-1 with TRBJ2-5; D gene uncertain. The DNA matches TRBJ2-7 better at its end, which makes the J call doubtful. The CDR3 totals 13 residues. CDR1 and CDR2 (germline): SQVTM, ANQGSEA. The CDR3 here is CSVEEPSSYEQYF. The DNA of the CDR3 is TGCAGCGTTGAAGAGCCTAGCTCCTACGAGCAGTACTTC.

The gene calls are TRBV29-1 and TRBJ2-5; perhaps TRBD2 as D (7 bases). This CDR3 comprises 13 residues. Germline V lookup: CDR1 SQVTM, CDR2 ANQGSEA. V lost 8 bases to trimming and J lost 9 bases, with 22 bases between them. The CDR3 DNA is TGCAGCTCCGGGGAATCCGAGGGGGGGGCCCAGTACTTC. As protein: CSSGESEGGAQYF.

J is TRBJ2-1 and V is TRBV2, with TRBD1 matching over 9 bases. The CDR3 contains 12 residues. The V gene's germline CDR1 is SNHLY and CDR2 FYNNEI. V shed 10 bases, J shed 12 bases, and the junction held 10 bases outside the gene matches. The CDR3 sequence is CANTMGQGGQFF. As DNA, the CDR3 is TGTGCCAACACTATGGGACAGGGTGGGCAGTTCTTC.

The V and J genes are TRBV7-6 and TRBJ1-5, with D uncertain. Germline V gene data show CDR1 as SGHVS and CDR2 as FNYEAQ. The CDR3 spans 15 residues. Trimming stripped 0 bases from V and 3 bases from J, with 9 bases between. CDR3: CASSLAGGPNQPQHF. In DNA, the CDR3 is TGTGCCAGCAGCTTAGCAGGAGGTCCCAATCAGCCCCAGCATTTT.

This clone was seen a handful of times. The chain has TRBV30 and TRBJ1-2; 7 bases are a match to TRBD1. Unmatched junction bases numbered 11, after V lost 1 base and J lost 6 bases. Germline V lookup: CDR1 GTSNPN, CDR2 SVGIG (reference sequence). The length of the CDR3 is 15 residues. CDR3 in DNA: TGTGCCTGGAGTGCGGTAGGGGGCATATTAAATGGCTACACCTTC. Residues: CAWSAVGGILNGYTF.

The rearrangement uses TRBV6-5 and TRBJ2-7; 8 bases match TRBD2. CDR1 is MNHEY, CDR2 SVGAGI, per germline. This CDR3 spans 15 amino acids. J was trimmed by 3 bases and V by 1 base; bases with no gene match: 5. The CDR3 DNA reads TGTGCCAGCAGTTACTTGGACGGGACTAGCTACGAGCAGTACTTC. Amino acids: CASSYLDGTSYEQYF.

The V call is TRBV30, the J call TRBJ2-1; TRBD2 matches 9 bases. J lost 9 bases, V lost 0 bases, and 6 bases had no gene match. This CDR3 has 14 amino acids. Germline values: CDR1 GTSNPN, CDR2 SVGIG (reference sequence). DNA for the CDR3: TGTGCCTGGAGTGTTGCAGCGGGAGGCTTTGAGCAGTTCTTC. Amino acid sequence: CAWSVAAGGFEQFF.

This clone was found once. The J gene is TRBJ2-7, the V gene TRBV18; 8 bases are a match to TRBD1. Germline V lookup: CDR1 KGHSH, CDR2 LQKENI. CDR3 length equals 16 residues. J gave up 4 bases and V 1 base, and 9 bases lay outside the gene matches. DNA of the CDR3: TGTGCCAGCTCACCACGTGTTTCACAGGGGGTTTACGAGCAGTACTTC. Amino acid sequence: CASSPRVSQGVYEQYF.

The chain couples TRBV5-6 to TRBJ2-1; a possible D gene is TRBD1 (5 bases). This CDR3 spans 16 amino acids. V was pared by 1 base and J by 4 bases, with 15 bases between. The germline V gene encodes CDR1 SGHDT and CDR2 YYEEEE. CDR3 residues: CASSLPRALHYNEQFF. The CDR3 bases are TGTGCCAGCAGCTTGCCCAGGGCGCTCCATTACAATGAGCAGTTCTTC.

The CDR3: CASSPTGQGRRDTQYF. CDR3 DNA: TGTGCCAGCAGTCCGACAGGACAGGGGAGGAGAGATACGCAGTATTTT. The chain is built from TRBV28 and TRBJ2-3; 9 positions agree with TRBD1. Losses at the gene ends were 5 bases for V and 5 bases for J; bases not matched to a gene: 11. Germline-derived CDR1 and CDR2 are MDHEN and SYDVKM. The CDR3 is 16 amino acids.

V usage is TRBV9 and J usage is TRBJ2-1; 13 positions match TRBD2. CDR3 size: 16 residues. V trimming: 3 bases; J trimming: 5 bases; junction bases outside the gene matches: 5. The germline CDR1 and CDR2 sequences are SGDLS and YYNGEE. This chain's CDR3 is CASSGGGLAGNNEQFF. DNA for the CDR3: TGTGCCAGCAGCGGAGGGGGACTAGCGGGAAACAATGAGCAGTTCTTC. The variable domain in full, completed from reference TRBV9 and TRBJ2-1, reads DSGVTQTPKHLITATGQRVTLRCSPRSGDLSVYWYQQSLDQGLQFLIQYYNGEERAKGNILERFSAQQFPDLHSELNLSSLELGDSALYFCASSGGGLAGNNEQFFGPGTRLTVL.

The CDR3 nucleotides read TGTGCCAGCAGCTTTGGCGCAGGGGGCTACGGCTACACCTTC. This encodes CASSFGAGGYGYTF. The chain uses TRBV7-9 and TRBJ1-2; TRBD1 aligns across 8 bases. Per the germline V gene, CDR1 is SEHNR and CDR2 is FQNEAQ (reference sequence). V gave up 3 bases and J gave up 8 bases; unmatched junction bases: 8. The CDR3 has 14 residues. Filled out from reference TRBV7-9 and TRBJ1-2, the complete variable domain reads DTGVSQNPRHKITKRGQNVTFRCDPISEHNRLYWYRQTLGQGPEFLTYFQNEAQLEKSRLLSDRFSAERPKGSFSTLEIQRTEQGDSAMYLCASSFGAGGYGYTFGSGTRLTVV.

V gene TRBV19 combines with J gene TRBJ1-3; weak D call: TRBD1 (5 bases). The germline V and J ends were trimmed by 4 bases and 4 bases, with 17 bases remaining between them. The CDR3 has 16 amino acids. Germline CDR1 reads LNHDA; CDR2 reads SQIVND (reference sequence). CDR3 coding DNA: TGTGCCAGTAGTACCGGGACTCTTGGGTCCGGAAACACCATATATTTT. It yields the protein CASSTGTLGSGNTIYF. The full variable domain, its missing parts supplied by reference TRBV19 and TRBJ1-3, is DGGITQSPKYLFRKEGQNVTLSCEQNLNHDAMYWYRQDPGQGLRLIYYSQIVNDFQKGDIAEGYSVSREKKESFPLTVTSAQKNPTAFYLCASSTGTLGSGNTIYFGEGSWLTVV.